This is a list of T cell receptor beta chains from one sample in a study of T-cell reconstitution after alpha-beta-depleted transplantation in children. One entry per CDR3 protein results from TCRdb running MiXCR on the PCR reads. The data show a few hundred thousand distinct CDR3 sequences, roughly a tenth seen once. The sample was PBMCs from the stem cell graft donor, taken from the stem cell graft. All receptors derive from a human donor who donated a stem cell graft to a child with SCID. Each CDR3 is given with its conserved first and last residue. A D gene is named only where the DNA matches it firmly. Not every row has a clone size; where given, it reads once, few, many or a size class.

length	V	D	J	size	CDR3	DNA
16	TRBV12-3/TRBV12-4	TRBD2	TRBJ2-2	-	CASSLWIAGVTGELFF	TGTGCCAGCAGTTTATGGATAGCGGGGGTAACCGGGGAGCTGTTTTTT
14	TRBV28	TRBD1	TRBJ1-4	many	CASSLYRGREKLFF	TGTGCCAGCAGTTTATACAGGGGTCGGGAAAAACTGTTTTTT
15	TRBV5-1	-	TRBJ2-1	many	CASSFDRGTVHEQFF	TGCGCCAGCAGCTTCGATCGGGGGACCGTTCATGAGCAGTTCTTC
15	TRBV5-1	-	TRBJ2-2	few	CASSLVTGSWGELFF	TGCGCCAGCAGCTTGGTCACCGGGTCCTGGGGGGAGCTGTTTTTT
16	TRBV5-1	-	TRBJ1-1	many	CASSLAPTGLNTEAFF	TGCGCCAGCAGCTTGGCCCCGACAGGTTTGAACACTGAAGCTTTCTTT
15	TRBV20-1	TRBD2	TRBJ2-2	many	CSATGLAGVTGELFF	TGCAGTGCTACGGGACTAGCGGGGGTCACCGGGGAGCTGTTTTTT
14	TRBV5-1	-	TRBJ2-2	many	CASTPATGTGELFF	TGCGCCAGCACCCCTGCGACAGGCACCGGGGAGCTGTTTTTT
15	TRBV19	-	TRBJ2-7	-	CASSISPRGSYEQYF	TGTGCCAGTAGTATCTCCCCCAGGGGCTCCTACGAGCAGTACTTC
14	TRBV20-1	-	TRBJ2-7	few	CSASYGPRSYEQYF	TGCAGTGCTAGTTACGGTCCCCGATCCTACGAGCAGTACTTC
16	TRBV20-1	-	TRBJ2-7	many	CSASPSGLGEPYEQYF	TGCAGTGCTAGTCCTTCGGGCCTGGGGGAGCCCTACGAGCAGTACTTC
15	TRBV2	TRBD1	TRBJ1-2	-	CASTDAQGANYGYTF	TGTGCCAGCACCGACGCACAGGGGGCAAACTATGGCTACACCTTC
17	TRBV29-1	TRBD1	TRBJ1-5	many	CSVDRPTGGLSNQPQHF	TGCAGCGTTGACAGACCGACAGGGGGTCTTAGCAATCAGCCCCAGCATTTT
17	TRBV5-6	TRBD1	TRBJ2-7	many	CASSRRPGTVWGNEQYF	TGTGCCAGCAGCCGCCGTCCCGGGACAGTATGGGGAAACGAGCAGTACTTC
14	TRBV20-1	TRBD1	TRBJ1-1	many	CSARRTGGSGEAFF	TGCAGTGCTAGGCGGACAGGGGGCTCGGGTGAAGCTTTCTTT
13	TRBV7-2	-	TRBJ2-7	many	CASSFRGGYEQYF	TGTGCCAGCAGCTTCAGGGGGGGCTACGAGCAGTACTTC
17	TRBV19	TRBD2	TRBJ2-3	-	CASSPRSGAVRTDTQYF	TGTGCCAGTAGTCCGCGTAGCGGGGCCGTACGCACAGATACGCAGTATTTT
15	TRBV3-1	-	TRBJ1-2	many	CASSGQFQGDYGYTF	TGTGCCAGCAGCGGTCAATTTCAGGGTGACTATGGCTACACCTTC
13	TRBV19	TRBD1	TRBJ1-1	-	CASSIQGETEAFF	TGTGCCAGTAGTATTCAGGGGGAGACTGAAGCTTTCTTT
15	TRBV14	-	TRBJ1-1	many	CASSQDFRGNTEAFF	TGTGCCAGCAGCCAAGATTTTAGGGGGAACACTGAAGCTTTCTTT
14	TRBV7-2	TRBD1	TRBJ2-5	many	CASSRQGAWETQYF	TGTGCCAGCAGCCGACAGGGGGCATGGGAGACCCAGTACTTC
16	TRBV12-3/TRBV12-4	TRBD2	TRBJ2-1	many	CASSPRGVAGTNEQFF	TGTGCCAGCAGTCCGCGGGGAGTAGCGGGGACTAATGAGCAGTTCTTC
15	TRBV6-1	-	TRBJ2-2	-	CASSEWAGDTGELFF	TGTGCCAGCAGTGAATGGGCAGGGGACACCGGGGAGCTGTTTTTT
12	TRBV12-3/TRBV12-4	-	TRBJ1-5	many	CASSFRVGPQHF	TGTGCCAGCAGTTTCAGGGTTGGTCCCCAGCATTTT
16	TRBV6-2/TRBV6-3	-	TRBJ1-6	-	CASSYSPTGWNSPLHF	TGTGCCAGCAGTTACTCACCAACAGGGTGGAATTCACCCCTCCACTTT
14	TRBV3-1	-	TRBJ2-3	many	CATSFRGKTDTQYF	TGTGCCACCTCGTTTCGGGGAAAGACAGATACGCAGTATTTT